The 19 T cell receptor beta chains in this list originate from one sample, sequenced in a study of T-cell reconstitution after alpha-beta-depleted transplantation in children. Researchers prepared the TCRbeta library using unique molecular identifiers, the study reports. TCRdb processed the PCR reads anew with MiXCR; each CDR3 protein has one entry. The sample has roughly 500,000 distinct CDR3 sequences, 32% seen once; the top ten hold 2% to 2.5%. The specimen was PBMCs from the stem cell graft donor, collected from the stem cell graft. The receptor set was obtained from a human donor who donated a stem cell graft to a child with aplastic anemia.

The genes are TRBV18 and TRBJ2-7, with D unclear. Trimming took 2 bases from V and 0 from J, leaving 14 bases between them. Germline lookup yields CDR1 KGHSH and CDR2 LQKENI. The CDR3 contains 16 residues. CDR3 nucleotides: TGTGCCAGCTCACCAAACTTAGGTACAGCCTCCTACGAGCAGTACTTC. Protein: CASSPNLGTASYEQYF. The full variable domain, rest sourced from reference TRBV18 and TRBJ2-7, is NAGVMQNPRHLVRRRGQEARLRCSPMKGHSHVYWYRQLPEEGLKFMVYLQKENIIDESGMPKERFSAEFPKEGPSILRIQQVVRGDSAAYFCASSPNLGTASYEQYFGPGTRLTVT.

The CDR3 DNA is TGTGCCAGCATTCAGGGTCACAGTAGCAATCAGCCCCAGCATTTT. It encodes CASIQGHSSNQPQHF. The chain joins TRBV6-2 or TRBV6-3 to TRBJ1-5, with a tentative D call TRBD1 (5 bases). Trimming shortened V by 7 bases and J by 0 bases, and 13 bases separated the two germline ends. CDR3 size: 15 residues. Germline CDR1 reads MNHEY; CDR2 reads SVGEGT.

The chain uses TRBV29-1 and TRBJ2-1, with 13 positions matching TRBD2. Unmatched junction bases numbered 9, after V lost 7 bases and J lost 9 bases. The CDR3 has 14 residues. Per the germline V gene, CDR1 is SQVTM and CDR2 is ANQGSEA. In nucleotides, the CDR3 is TGCAGCGAGAAGCCACTAGCGGGAGGGGGTGAGCAGTTCTTC. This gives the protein CSEKPLAGGGEQFF.

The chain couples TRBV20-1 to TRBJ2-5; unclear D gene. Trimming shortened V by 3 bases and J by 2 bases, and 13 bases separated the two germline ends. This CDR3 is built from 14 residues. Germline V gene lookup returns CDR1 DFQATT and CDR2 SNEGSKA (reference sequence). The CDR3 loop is CSASRFGSQETQYF. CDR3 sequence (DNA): TGCAGTGCTAGTAGGTTCGGCAGTCAAGAGACCCAGTACTTC.

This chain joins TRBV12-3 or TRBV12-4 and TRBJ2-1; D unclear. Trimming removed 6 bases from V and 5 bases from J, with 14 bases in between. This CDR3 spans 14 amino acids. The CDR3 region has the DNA TGTGCCAGCAGCTTGAGTCTACCAAACAATGAGCAGTTCTTC. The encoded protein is CASSLSLPNNEQFF.

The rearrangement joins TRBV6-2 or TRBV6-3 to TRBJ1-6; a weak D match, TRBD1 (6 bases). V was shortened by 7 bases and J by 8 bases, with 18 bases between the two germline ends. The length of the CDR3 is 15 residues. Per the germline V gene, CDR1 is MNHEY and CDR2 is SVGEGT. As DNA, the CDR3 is TGTGCCAGCAACGGATGGGGGGCGCCGGATTCACCCCTCCACTTT. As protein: CASNGWGAPDSPLHF.

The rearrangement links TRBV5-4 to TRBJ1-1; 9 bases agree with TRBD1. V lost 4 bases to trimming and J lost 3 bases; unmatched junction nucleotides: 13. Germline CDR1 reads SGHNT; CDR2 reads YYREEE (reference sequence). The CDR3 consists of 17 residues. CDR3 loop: CASSIPGQGSLDTEAFF. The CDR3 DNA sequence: TGTGCCAGCAGCATCCCGGGACAGGGATCTTTGGACACTGAAGCTTTCTTT.

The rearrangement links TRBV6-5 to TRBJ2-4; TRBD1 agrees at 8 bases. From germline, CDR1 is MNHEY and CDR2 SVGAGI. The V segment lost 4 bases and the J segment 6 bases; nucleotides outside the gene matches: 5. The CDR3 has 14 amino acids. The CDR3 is CASSSADRGNIQYF. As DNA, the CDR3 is TGTGCCAGCAGTTCCGCAGACAGGGGAAACATTCAGTACTTC.

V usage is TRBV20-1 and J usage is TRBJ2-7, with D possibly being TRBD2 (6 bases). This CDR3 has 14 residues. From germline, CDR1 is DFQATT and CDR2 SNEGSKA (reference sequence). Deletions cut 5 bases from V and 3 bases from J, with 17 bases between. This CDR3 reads CSAPPAGSLYEQYF. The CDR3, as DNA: TGCAGTGCTCCGCCGGCCGGGAGTCTCTACGAGCAGTACTTC.

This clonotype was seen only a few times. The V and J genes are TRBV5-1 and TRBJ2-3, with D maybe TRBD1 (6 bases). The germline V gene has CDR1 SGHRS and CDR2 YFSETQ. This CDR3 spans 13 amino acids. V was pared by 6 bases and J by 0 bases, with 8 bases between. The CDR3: CASNRDSTDTQYF. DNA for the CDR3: TGCGCCAGCAACAGGGACAGCACAGATACGCAGTATTTT.

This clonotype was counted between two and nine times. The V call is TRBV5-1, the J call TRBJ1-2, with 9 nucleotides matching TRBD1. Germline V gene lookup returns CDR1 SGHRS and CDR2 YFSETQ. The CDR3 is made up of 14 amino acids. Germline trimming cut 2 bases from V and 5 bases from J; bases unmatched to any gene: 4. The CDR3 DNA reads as TGCGCCAGCAGCTTAACAGGGGGCTTTTATGGCTACACCTTC. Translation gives CASSLTGGFYGYTF.

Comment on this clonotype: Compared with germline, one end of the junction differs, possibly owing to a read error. CDR3 sequence (DNA): TGTGCCAGCAGTGCCCGGACAGGTGCTAATGAACAACTGTTTTTT. It is translated as CASSARTGANEQLFF. The J gene is TRBJ1-4, the V gene TRBV25-1, with 7 positions matching TRBD1. The CDR3 runs 15 residues. CDR1 and CDR2 (germline): MGHDK, SYGVNS.

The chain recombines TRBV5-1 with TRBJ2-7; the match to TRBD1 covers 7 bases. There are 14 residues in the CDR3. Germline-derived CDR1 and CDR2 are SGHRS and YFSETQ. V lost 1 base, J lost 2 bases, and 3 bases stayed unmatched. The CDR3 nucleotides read TGCGCCAGCAGCTTGACGACAGGGCCCTACGAGCAGTACGTC. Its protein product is CASSLTTGPYEQYV.

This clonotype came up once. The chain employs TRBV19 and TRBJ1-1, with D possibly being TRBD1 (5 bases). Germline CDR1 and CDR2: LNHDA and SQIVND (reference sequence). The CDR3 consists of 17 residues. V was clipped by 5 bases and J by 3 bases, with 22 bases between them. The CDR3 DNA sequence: TGTGCCAGTAGTCCGGGCTTTGACGGGGCGGGAGACACTGAAGCTTTCTTT. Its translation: CASSPGFDGAGDTEAFF.

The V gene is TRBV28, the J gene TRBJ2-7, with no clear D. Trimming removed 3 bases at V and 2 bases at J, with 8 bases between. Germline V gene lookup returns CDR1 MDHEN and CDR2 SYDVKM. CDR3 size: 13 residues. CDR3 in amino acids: CASSLKVPYEQYF. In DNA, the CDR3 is TGTGCCAGCAGTTTGAAGGTTCCCTACGAGCAGTACTTC.

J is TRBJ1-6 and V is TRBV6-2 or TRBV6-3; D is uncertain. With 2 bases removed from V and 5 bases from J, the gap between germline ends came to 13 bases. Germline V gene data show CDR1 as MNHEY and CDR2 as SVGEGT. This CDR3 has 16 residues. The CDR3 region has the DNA TGTGCCAGCAGTTACGTCAGAGCCAGAGATAATTCACCCCTCCACTTT. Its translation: CASSYVRARDNSPLHF.

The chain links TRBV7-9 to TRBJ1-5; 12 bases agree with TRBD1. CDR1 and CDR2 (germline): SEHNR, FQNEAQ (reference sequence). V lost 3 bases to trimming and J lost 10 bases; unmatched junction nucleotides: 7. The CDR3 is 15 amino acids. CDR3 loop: CASSLAGTGGNPQHF. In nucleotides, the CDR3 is TGTGCCAGCAGCTTGGCCGGGACAGGGGGCAACCCCCAGCATTTT.

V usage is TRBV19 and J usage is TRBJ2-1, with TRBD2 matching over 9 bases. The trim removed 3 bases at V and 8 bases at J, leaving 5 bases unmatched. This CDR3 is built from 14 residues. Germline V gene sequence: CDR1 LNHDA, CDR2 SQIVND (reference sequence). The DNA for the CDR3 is TGTGCCAGTAGTATGGGACTAGCAGACGATGAGCAGTTCTTC. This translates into CASSMGLADDEQFF.

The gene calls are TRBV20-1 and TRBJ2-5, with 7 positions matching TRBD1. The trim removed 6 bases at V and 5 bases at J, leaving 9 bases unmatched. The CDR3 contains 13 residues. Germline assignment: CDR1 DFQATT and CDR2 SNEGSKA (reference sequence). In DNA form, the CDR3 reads TGCAGTGCGGGTAGGACAGGCTTGGAGACCCAGTACTTC. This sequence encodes CSAGRTGLETQYF.